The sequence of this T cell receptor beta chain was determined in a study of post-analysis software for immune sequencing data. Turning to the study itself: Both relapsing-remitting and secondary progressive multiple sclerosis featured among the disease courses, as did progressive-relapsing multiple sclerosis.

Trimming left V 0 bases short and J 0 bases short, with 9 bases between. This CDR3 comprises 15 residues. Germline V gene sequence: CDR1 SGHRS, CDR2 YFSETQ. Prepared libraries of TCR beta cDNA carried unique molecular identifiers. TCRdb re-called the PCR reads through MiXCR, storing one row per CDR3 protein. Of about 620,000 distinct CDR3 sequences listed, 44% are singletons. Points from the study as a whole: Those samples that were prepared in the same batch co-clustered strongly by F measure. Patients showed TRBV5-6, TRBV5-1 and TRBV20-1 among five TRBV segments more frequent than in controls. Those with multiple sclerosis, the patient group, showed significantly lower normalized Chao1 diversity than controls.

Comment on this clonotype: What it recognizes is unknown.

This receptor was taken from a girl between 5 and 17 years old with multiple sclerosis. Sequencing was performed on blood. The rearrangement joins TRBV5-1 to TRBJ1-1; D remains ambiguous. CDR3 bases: TGCGCCAGCAGCTTGGATGGTGGATTGAACACTGAAGCTTTCTTT. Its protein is CASSLDGGLNTEAFF. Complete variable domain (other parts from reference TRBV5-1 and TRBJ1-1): KAGVTQTPRYLIKTRGQQVTLSCSPISGHRSVSWYQQTPGQGLQFLFEYFSETQRNKGNFPGRFSGRQFSNSRSEMNVSTLELGDSALYLCASSLDGGLNTEAFFGQGTRLTVV.